This T cell receptor beta chain stems from a study of blood T cell repertoires in COVID-19 (TCRdb year 2020). For the study in its entirety: The collaborator samples originated in the United States, Italy and Spain and spanned the acute and convalescent phases of COVID-19. The material from the prospective study consisted of cDNA or gDNA derived from T cells, B-cell-depleted T cells, or PBMCs. Subjects who had been exposed to COVID-19, were actively infected with it, or had recovered from it provided the deeply sampled blood TCRbeta repertoires that made up the dataset. A freely available public database, intended as a resource for researchers studying the immune response to SARS-CoV-2, is where the repertoires were released. Samples came from the ongoing ImmuneRACE study (first 160 participants) plus 1,254 subjects from 6 global collaborators. A de-identified subject ID, COVID-19 status, age in years and sex were almost always included in the sample metadata. HLA class I and class II types, where available, came from metadata supplied by the sample provider rather than from assay-based typing.

The immunoSEQ Assay, a bias-controlled multiplex PCR, was used to amplify TCRbeta CDR3 regions from genomic DNA. Under the source paper's analysis protocol: Nucleated cell counts per sample were estimated from amplification of reference gene primers within the assay. To quantify the absolute abundance of each unique TCRbeta CDR3 rearrangement, sequence reads were collapsed and filtered. For each sample, productive Simpson clonality was calculated as the square root of Simpson's diversity index across productive rearrangements. TCRdb mirrors the immuneACCESS table, restricted to in-frame sequences. Some clones are absent from its copies; in checked studies, under half trace to an unresolved V gene, and the reason for the others is unknown. V and J calls plus clone size are reproduced from that table; the DNA served to infer D and trimming. Within this sample are 350,000 or so clones, with 70% to 90% of them counted one time only. Together, the top ten hold 10% of the sample.

A word on this clone: It lacks a known antigen. Within one base of it there is no much larger clone, and no base qualities were kept.

What the research found in general, with its limitations: Clinical and demographic metadata were provided uncurated, with the amount varying by source and participant.

One collaborating source in Seattle enrolled patients during active infection and followed them longitudinally through the course of disease. The collaborating institutions used their own protocols to collect whole blood in K2EDTA tubes. For TCRbeta analysis, collaborator samples were shipped as frozen whole blood, as isolated PBMCs, or as DNA extracted from either sample type. From the cysteine up to the phenylalanine, the CDR3 has a length of 15 residues. Left in the record is the CDR3 DNA by itself, 45 bases read in frame from the first base. At the junction V is shortened by 3 bases and J by 3 bases, with 12 bases in between. CDR1 is given as LNHDA and CDR2 as SQIVND, both from the germline V gene (reference sequence).

The material sequenced was peripheral blood. The sequence links TRBV19 to TRBJ1-5; the D gene cannot be named for sure. The sequence was obtained from a woman aged 30 to 39 with COVID-19, enrolled during active disease. The CDR3 region reads CASSIFVGSNQPQHF. The base sequence is TGTGCCAGTAGTATCTTCGTTGGCTCCAATCAGCCCCAGCATTTT.